Described below is a single T cell receptor (beta chain) sequence and its context. Its specificity is not known. The data are from a study of OX40 agonist ivuxolimab in advanced cancers. Findings of the study overall: Clonal expansion in partial responders at 0.1-3.0 mg/kg ranked among the lowest.

Measured with immunoSEQ multiplex PCR; TCRdb has only the in-frame clones, and not every one. This table holds about 58,000 clones, approximately 88% found once. Per the germline V gene, CDR1 is SGHRS and CDR2 is YFSETQ. V was clipped by 2 bases and J by 5 bases; unmatched bases: 8. The CDR3 contains 17 residues. This clonotype was sampled from an adult with an advanced solid tumor such as melanoma, head and neck, liver or kidney cancer. The sequencing used CD4+ or CD8+ T cells sorted from blood, collected in a trial of the OX40 agonist ivuxolimab. This rearrangement joins TRBV5-1 to TRBJ2-5; 14 bases fit TRBD2. Here the CDR3 reads CASSLTGTSGSVETQYF. CDR3 DNA: TGCGCCAGCAGCTTAACGGGGACTAGCGGGAGCGTTGAGACCCAGTACTTC.